These 22 T cell receptor beta chains were all obtained from the same sample, sequenced in a study of blood T cells in healthy people across ages. The second PCR ran about 6 to 12 cycles with a sample-barcoded 5' primer and J-beta primers. One entry per CDR3 protein, called by TCRdb with MiXCR from the 5' RACE reads. The sample holds 1.5 million to 1.9 million distinct CDR3 sequences, approximately 42% seen once. The sample comprised blood. The receptors originated from a woman aged 18-35 years in good health.

This clonotype was seen a handful of times. The J gene is TRBJ1-6, the V gene TRBV6-6; 8 nucleotides match TRBD1. Germline trimming cut 5 bases from V and 10 bases from J; bases unmatched to any gene: 7. The V gene's germline CDR1 is MNHNY and CDR2 SVGAGI (reference sequence). This CDR3 has 14 residues. This CDR3 is CASSTDRVRSPLHF. DNA for the CDR3: TGTGCCAGCAGTACGGACAGGGTGAGGTCACCCCTCCACTTT.

This clonotype was counted a few times. The V and J genes are TRBV12-3 or TRBV12-4 and TRBJ2-3; D not certain. The V end lost 2 bases, the J end lost 7 bases, and 4 bases lay between the germline ends. The CDR3 is 11 residues long. The CDR3 nucleotides read TGTGCCAGCAGTTTAATGAATACGCAGTATTTT. It is translated as CASSLMNTQYF.

Here the CDR3 reads CASGLGHTEAFF. The CDR3 nucleotides are TGTGCTAGTGGTTTGGGACACACTGAAGCTTTCTTT. This chain uses TRBV12-5 with TRBJ1-1, with unresolved D. Germline V gene sequence: CDR1 LGHNT, CDR2 FRNRAP. Trimming removed 1 base from V and 3 bases from J, with 3 bases in between. The CDR3 spans 12 residues.

The chain carries TRBV5-1 and TRBJ2-3; 7 bases are a match to TRBD1. The CDR3 length is 16 residues. Trimming cost V 1 base and J 2 bases; bases outside gene matches: 7. CDR1 is SGHRS and CDR2 is YFSETQ in the germline V gene. The CDR3 loop is CASSLTGDINTDTQYF. The CDR3 nucleotides are TGCGCCAGCAGCTTGACAGGGGATATTAACACAGATACGCAGTATTTT. Together with reference TRBV5-1 and TRBJ2-3, the CDR3 gives the full variable domain: KAGVTQTPRYLIKTRGQQVTLSCSPISGHRSVSWYQQTPGQGLQFLFEYFSETQRNKGNFPGRFSGRQFSNSRSEMNVSTLELGDSALYLCASSLTGDINTDTQYFGPGTRLTVL.

The chain joins TRBV6-6 to TRBJ1-1; TRBD1 might be the D (6 bases). The CDR3 is made up of 13 amino acids. With 7 bases removed from V and 1 base from J, the gap between germline ends came to 10 bases. From germline, CDR1 is MNHNY and CDR2 SVGAGI (reference sequence). CDR3 DNA: TGTGCCAGCAACCCGGACAGGAACACTGAAGCTTTCTTT. This encodes CASNPDRNTEAFF.

Note on this clonotype: An end of the junction does not agree with germline; a read error may underlie this. The rearrangement joins TRBV4-1 to TRBJ2-7; D is possibly TRBD2 (6 bases). The germline CDR1 and CDR2 sequences are MGHRA and YSYEKL. The CDR3 runs 15 residues. DNA for the CDR3: TGCGCCAGCGGCCAAGCGGGTTCTAGCTCCTACGAGCAGTACTTC. Its translation is CASGQAGSSSYEQYF.

The rearrangement links TRBV3-1 to TRBJ2-2; maybe TRBD2 (6 bases). Germline V gives CDR1 LGHDT, CDR2 YNNKEL (reference sequence). This CDR3 spans 15 amino acids. Trimming took 3 bases from V and 5 from J, leaving 13 bases between them. The CDR3 nucleotides read TGTGCCAGCAGCCATCCGGGAGTACGAACCGGGGAGCTGTTTTTT. It is translated as CASSHPGVRTGELFF. Full variable domain (outside the CDR3, taken from reference TRBV3-1 and TRBJ2-2): DTAVSQTPKYLVTQMGNDKSIKCEQNLGHDTMYWYKQDSKKFLKIMFSYNNKELIINETVPNRFSPKSPDKAHLNLHINSLELGDSAVYFCASSHPGVRTGELFFGEGSRLTVL.

This clonotype was counted only a few times. This sequence joins TRBV7-8 and TRBJ2-5; D perhaps matches TRBD2 (6 bases). The J call may be mistaken, given a closer DNA end match to TRBJ2-7. CDR3 size: 14 residues. Germline-derived CDR1 and CDR2 are SGHVS and FQNEAQ. The DNA for the CDR3 is TGTGCCAGCAGCTTAGCGGGGATCGGGGGCGAGCAGTACTTC. This gives the protein CASSLAGIGGEQYF.

The J gene is TRBJ2-7, the V gene TRBV5-6; the D is unclear. Germline V gives CDR1 SGHDT, CDR2 YYEEEE. Trimming took off 1 base at V and 2 bases at J, with 10 bases between the two ends. The CDR3 runs to 14 residues. The CDR3 protein is CASSLRSVAYEQYF. The CDR3 DNA follows: TGTGCCAGCAGCTTGAGGTCGGTGGCCTACGAGCAGTACTTC.

In its sample, this clonotype was seen a few times. V is TRBV4-1 and J is TRBJ1-1; TRBD1 might be the D (6 bases). The germline V and J ends were trimmed by 3 bases and 3 bases, with 8 bases remaining between them. The germline V gene encodes CDR1 MGHRA and CDR2 YSYEKL. The CDR3 runs 13 residues. DNA of the CDR3: TGCGCCAGCAGCCAGTCAGGGGACACTGAAGCTTTCTTT. Translating gives CASSQSGDTEAFF.

The chain carries TRBV7-9 and TRBJ2-5, with 10 bases aligning to TRBD2. Trimming cost V 2 bases and J 3 bases; bases outside gene matches: 12. This CDR3 region has 18 residues. Germline V gene sequence: CDR1 SEHNR, CDR2 FQNEAQ (reference sequence). The CDR3 here is CASSLLTSGTLPEETQYF. The CDR3 bases are TGTGCCAGCAGCTTACTAACTAGCGGGACCCTTCCGGAAGAGACCCAGTACTTC.

The chain has TRBV9 and TRBJ2-1; no clear D. This CDR3 has 15 amino acids. The germline V and J ends were trimmed by 0 bases and 0 bases, with 7 bases remaining between them. Per the germline V gene, CDR1 is SGDLS and CDR2 is YYNGEE. In nucleotides, the CDR3 is TGTGCCAGCAGCGTAGACTGGAGCTCCTACAATGAGCAGTTCTTC. This codes for CASSVDWSSYNEQFF.

CDR3 DNA: TGTGCCAGCAGTTTACGGGATTACAATGAGCAGTACTTC. Its translation is CASSLRDYNEQYF. V usage is TRBV28 and J usage is TRBJ2-5; D is possibly TRBD2 (5 bases). This CDR3 region has 13 residues. Trimming removed 2 bases from V and 11 bases from J, with 15 bases in between. Germline V gene lookup returns CDR1 MDHEN and CDR2 SYDVKM.

This rearrangement joins TRBV12-3 or TRBV12-4 to TRBJ2-2; D gene ambiguous. The CDR3 loop spans 13 amino acids. The V gene lost 3 bases and the J gene lost 9 bases, with 11 bases spanning the gap. For the CDR3, the DNA is TGTGCCAGCAGTTTTGGAGTAGATAGGGAGCTGTTTTTT. This codes for CASSFGVDRELFF.

This clonotype was seen only a few times. This chain connects TRBV12-3 or TRBV12-4 to TRBJ2-7, with D perhaps matching TRBD1 or TRBD2 (6 bases each). CDR3 size: 15 residues. The V end was cut by 3 bases, the J end by 7 bases, with 19 bases between. CDR3: CASSFGGTTYNEQYF. The CDR3 DNA reads as TGTGCCAGCAGTTTTGGCGGGACAACCTACAATGAGCAGTACTTC.

This rearrangement joins TRBV24-1 to TRBJ2-6; D unclear. With 0 bases removed from V and 0 bases from J, the gap between germline ends came to 11 bases. Germline values: CDR1 KGHDR, CDR2 SFDVKD. This CDR3 spans 18 amino acids. The CDR3 nucleotides read TGTGCCACCAGTGATTTGCCGCGCGCAAGCTCTGGGGCCAACGTCCTGACTTTC. Translated, it gives CATSDLPRASSGANVLTF.

This clonotype has at least ten counts. The chain combines TRBV29-1 with TRBJ2-3, with a weak D call TRBD2 (6 bases). This CDR3 is 12 amino acids long. V shed 3 bases and J shed 3 bases, with 7 bases lying between them. CDR1 is SQVTM and CDR2 is ANQGSEA in the germline V gene. In nucleotides, the CDR3 is TGCAGCGTTGAGCGGGGAACAGATACGCAGTATTTT. Translation gives CSVERGTDTQYF.

This clonotype was found once. The genes are TRBV6-2 or TRBV6-3 and TRBJ1-6; perhaps TRBD1 as D (6 bases). V lost 4 bases, J lost 9 bases, and 13 bases lay in between. Germline CDR1 reads MNHEY; CDR2 reads SVGEGT. CDR3 size: 14 residues. CDR3 in amino acids: CASSSLGAVSPLHF. As DNA, the CDR3 is TGTGCCAGCAGTTCTCTGGGGGCGGTTTCACCCCTCCACTTT.

The chain has TRBV12-3 or TRBV12-4 and TRBJ1-5; 7 bases agree with TRBD1. The CDR3 loop spans 14 amino acids. The trim removed 6 bases at V and 6 bases at J, leaving 8 bases unmatched. CDR3 residues: CASRQAGGGQPQHF. Written as DNA, the CDR3 is TGTGCCAGCAGACAGGCAGGGGGAGGTCAGCCCCAGCATTTT.

V is TRBV29-1 and J is TRBJ2-3, with 7 bases fitting TRBD2. Germline trimming cut 5 bases from V and 2 bases from J; bases unmatched to any gene: 7. The CDR3 extends over 14 amino acids. Per the germline V gene, CDR1 is SQVTM and CDR2 is ANQGSEA. This CDR3 is CSVLTSVLTDTQYF. DNA of the CDR3: TGCAGCGTTCTTACTAGCGTGCTCACAGATACGCAGTATTTT.

A word on this clonotype: Being one base from a much bigger clone, this may be a read error. The rearrangement joins TRBV12-3 or TRBV12-4 to TRBJ2-7; TRBD2 might be the D (6 bases). This CDR3 has 14 residues. DNA for the CDR3: TGTGCCGGCAGTCCGGAGGGGTACTCCTACGAGCAGTACTTC. Its translation: CAGSPEGYSYEQYF.

This clonotype was detected many times. The CDR3 DNA follows: TGCAGCGTTGAAGATCTTTTGGGGAATCGAGATACGCAGTATTTT. This sequence encodes CSVEDLLGNRDTQYF. The rearrangement links TRBV29-1 to TRBJ2-3; D is ambiguous. V lost 0 bases and J lost 5, with 15 bases in between. Germline V CDR1 and CDR2: SQVTM, ANQGSEA. This CDR3 has 15 residues.